This T cell receptor beta chain was profiled in a study of tumor-infiltrating lymphocytes in oesophageal squamous cell carcinoma. Using its own MiXCR run on the PCR reads, TCRdb lists one record per CDR3 protein. The sample records 9,500 or so distinct CDR3 sequences, roughly 60% being singletons. In this sample, this clonotype turned up many times. The germline CDR1 and CDR2 sequences are LGHNA and YNFKEQ. Trimming pared 0 bases from V and 2 bases from J, leaving 4 bases between. This CDR3 is 13 amino acids long. This clonotype was sampled from a male donor with esophageal squamous cell carcinoma. V is TRBV4-2 and J is TRBJ2-5; D unclear. The sequenced sample was esophageal tumor tissue. CDR3 loop: CASSQDRQETQYF. The CDR3 DNA is TGTGCCAGCAGCCAAGACAGACAAGAGACCCAGTACTTC.